This T cell receptor beta chain originates from a study of radiotherapy plus CTLA-4 blockade in lung cancer. Across the study: Around 20% of enrolled patients responded objectively, and roughly 31% had disease control.

Profiled with immunoSEQ multiplex PCR; TCRdb holds only in-frame clones, not every one. The sample lists about 80,000 clones, approximately 84% occurring once. Study results and caveats: The study found tumor-derived TCR clones expanded in blood after radiotherapy plus ipilimumab.

The study gave focal radiation plus ipilimumab CTLA-4 blockade to patients with chemo-refractory metastatic non-small-cell lung cancer. In germline, CDR1 is SGHRS, CDR2 YFSETQ. The CDR3 spans 15 residues. V lost 0 bases to trimming and J lost 2 bases, with 10 bases between them. Comment on this clone: Its antigen remains unidentified.

The rearrangement joins TRBV5-1 to TRBJ2-3; D assignment may be TRBD1 or TRBD2 (5 bases each). This specimen was peripheral blood, taken from a patient treated with radiotherapy plus ipilimumab. This sequence was found in a human donor with non-small cell lung cancer who had stable disease on radiotherapy plus ipilimumab. Written as DNA, the CDR3 is TGCGCCAGCAGCTTGGCGGGACGGACCACAGATACGCAGTATTTT. Encoded protein: CASSLAGRTTDTQYF.